The next 9 T cell receptor beta chains were all read from a single sample in a study of T cells in Graves' hyperthyroidism and ophthalmopathy (dated 2019 in TCRdb). Libraries were built with multiplex PCR. The sequencing machine was an Illumina HiSeq 2000. The TCR beta CDR3 regions were amplified from the RNA transcripts. The TCR CDR3 was subjected to a first round of RT-PCR using the HTBI primer set and the Qiagen OneStep RT-PCR kit. In TCRdb, the public reads were trimmed at Q25 with fastp and aligned with MiXCR, with productive beta chains retained. Every CDR3 protein is listed once, alongside the most common genes and DNA of its rows. The sample table shows about 400,000 distinct CDR3 sequences, and about 16% are seen once. 30% to 35% of the sample is held by the ten biggest clonotypes. The sequenced sample was blood. The receptors were gathered from a woman aged 25 to 45 with Graves' hyperthyroidism.

This clonotype was counted at least ten times. This sequence joins TRBV4-1 and TRBJ2-7; TRBD2 matches at 13 bases. The CDR3 runs to 17 residues. Germline V gene data show CDR1 as MGHRA and CDR2 as YSYEKL. V gave up 4 bases and J gave up 6 bases; unmatched junction bases: 12. This chain's CDR3 is CASSPLAGGPFSLEQYF. In DNA, the CDR3 is TGCGCCAGCAGCCCACTAGCGGGAGGGCCATTCTCTCTCGAGCAGTACTTC.

The chain recombines TRBV27 with TRBJ2-2; D possibly corresponds to TRBD2 (6 bases). Trimming took off 6 bases at V and 3 bases at J, with 14 bases between the two ends. The germline V gene has CDR1 MNHEY and CDR2 SMNVEV (reference sequence). CDR3 length: 15 amino acids. The CDR3 reads CASRRDTLDTGELFF. The CDR3 DNA is TGTGCCAGCAGGCGGGATACACTGGACACCGGGGAGCTGTTTTTT.

This clonotype was counted between two and nine times. A much bigger clone sits one base away, suggesting this may be a read error. The CDR3 does not end in the conserved phenylalanine or tryptophan, so this is likely a read error. The V call is TRBV28, the J call TRBJ2-1, with 10 bases that match TRBD2. Germline V gene data show CDR1 as MDHEN and CDR2 as SYDVKM. CDR3 length equals 18 residues. The ends lost 4 bases at V and 7 bases at J; junction bases unmatched: 16. DNA for the CDR3: TGTGCCAGCAGTTCTGGAGCAGAAGCGGGAGGGCCGGAAAATGAGCAGTTCTCC. Protein product: CASSSGAEAGGPENEQFS.

This clonotype was picked up many times. This sequence joins TRBV7-2 and TRBJ1-1; a weak D match, TRBD1 (6 bases). Trimming left V 7 bases short and J 5 bases short, with 14 bases between. Germline CDR1 reads SGHTA; CDR2 reads FQGNSA. This CDR3 is built from 13 residues. The CDR3 sequence: CASTQRGRTEAFF. CDR3 bases: TGTGCCAGCACCCAGAGGGGGAGGACTGAAGCTTTCTTT.

In this sample, this clonotype turned up many times. The V gene is TRBV6-1, the J gene TRBJ1-1, with 8 bases identical to TRBD1. Germline V gene lookup returns CDR1 MNHNS and CDR2 SASEGT. V lost 6 bases and J lost 0; bases outside the gene matches: 9. This CDR3 is built from 16 residues. CDR3 amino acids: CASRLTGGDMNTEAFF. DNA for the CDR3: TGTGCCAGCAGACTCACAGGGGGAGACATGAACACTGAAGCTTTCTTT.

V is TRBV5-1 and J is TRBJ2-5; D is ambiguous. The CDR3 sequence is 14 residues long. V lost 1 base and J lost 5, with 12 bases in between. Per the germline V gene, CDR1 is SGHRS and CDR2 is YFSETQ. The CDR3: CASSLSWLQETQYF. The CDR3 DNA reads TGCGCCAGCAGCTTGTCTTGGCTGCAGGAGACCCAGTACTTC.

The J gene is TRBJ2-1, the V gene TRBV5-6; D not certain. The germline gives CDR1 SGHDT, CDR2 YYEEEE. This CDR3 is 15 amino acids long. V was cut by 4 bases and J by 0 bases, with 11 bases left in between. The CDR3 reads CASSLHSDSYNEQFF. Here the CDR3 DNA reads TGTGCCAGCAGCCTACACTCGGACTCCTACAATGAGCAGTTCTTC.

Many counts were recorded for this clonotype. V is TRBV11-2 and J is TRBJ2-2; no clear D. The CDR3 runs to 15 residues. Germline CDR1 SGHAT, CDR2 FQNNGV. Trimming left V 3 bases short and J 4 bases short, with 12 bases between. CDR3 amino acids: CASSFDYRSTGELFF. The CDR3 DNA is TGTGCCAGCAGCTTCGATTATCGGAGCACCGGGGAGCTGTTTTTT.

This clonotype has at least ten counts. The chain uses TRBV5-1 and TRBJ2-1; 7 nucleotides line up with TRBD2. Looked up from germline, CDR1 is SGHRS and CDR2 is YFSETQ. J lost 5 bases, V lost 4 bases, and 9 bases had no gene match. This CDR3 region has 15 residues. CDR3 sequence (DNA): TGCGCCAGCAGCCCTAGGACTAGTAGAGACAATGAGCAGTTCTTC. Protein sequence: CASSPRTSRDNEQFF.